This T cell receptor (beta chain) was identified in a study of control samples from healthy donors and cancer patients. Only one count was recorded for this clone. Sequencing used immunoSEQ multiplex PCR; TCRdb keeps in-frame clones, though not all of them. The profile shows fewer than 80,000 clones, about 90% of them singletons. This CDR3 is 14 amino acids long. Trimming cost V 7 bases and J 5 bases; bases outside gene matches: 10. Germline CDR1 reads SGHTA; CDR2 reads FQGNSA. The sequencing input was PBMCs. This chain joins TRBV7-2 and TRBJ1-2, with 7 bases that match TRBD1. The receptor comes from a man between 60 and 75 years old with colorectal cancer. The CDR3 DNA reads TGTGCCAGCACCCATCCAGGGGGTCCGTATGGCTACACCTTC. Protein sequence: CASTHPGGPYGYTF.